The 10 T cell receptor beta chains below were found in one sample sequenced in a study of blood T cell repertoires in COVID-19. Repertoires were generated with immunoSEQ multiplex PCR, while TCRdb's copy carries only in-frame clones and drops some. The data contain 100,000 to 150,000 clones, 86% of them singletons. Source material: peripheral blood. The receptors were gathered from a woman aged 70-85 years with COVID-19, enrolled during active disease.

The J gene is TRBJ2-5, the V gene TRBV19; D may be TRBD1 (5 bases). Trimming pared 5 bases from V and 4 bases from J, leaving 17 bases between. This CDR3 is built from 15 residues. The germline gives CDR1 LNHDA, CDR2 SQIVND (reference sequence). CDR3 sequence reads: CASSARNWQGETQYF. CDR3 coding DNA: TGTGCCAGTAGTGCGCGTAACTGGCAGGGAGAGACCCAGTACTTC.

The gene calls are TRBV5-1 and TRBJ1-2; a possible D gene is TRBD1 (5 bases). V was clipped by 4 bases and J by 7 bases, with 23 bases between them. The length of the CDR3 is 16 residues. Germline V gene lookup returns CDR1 SGHRS and CDR2 YFSETQ. CDR3 nucleotides: TGCGCCAGCAGCCCCCAGGTGGGGCCAGGACGAGGTGGCTACACCTTC. Its protein is CASSPQVGPGRGGYTF.

The chain is built from TRBV19 and TRBJ2-3; D possibly corresponds to TRBD1 (5 bases). The CDR3 sequence is 14 residues long. Germline lookup yields CDR1 LNHDA and CDR2 SQIVND (reference sequence). The V end was cut by 7 bases, the J end by 7 bases, with 18 bases between. CDR3 in DNA: TGTGCCAGTACCCAGGACACGAGTTACAATACGCAGTATTTT. Its protein product is CASTQDTSYNTQYF.

The chain uses TRBV28 and TRBJ1-6; 7 bases align to TRBD1. This CDR3 region has 15 residues. From germline, CDR1 is MDHEN and CDR2 SYDVKM. The trim removed 7 bases at V and 8 bases at J, leaving 11 bases unmatched. CDR3 DNA: TGTGCCAGCATCAAGATAGGGGGCAGCGATTCACCCCTCCACTTT. Its protein product is CASIKIGGSDSPLHF.

The chain recombines TRBV3-1 (or the pseudogene TRBV3-2) with TRBJ2-3; D may be TRBD2 (7 bases). Looked up from germline, CDR1 is LGHDT and CDR2 is YNNKEL (reference sequence). The CDR3 length is 14 residues. Trimming left V 4 bases short and J 5 bases short, with 13 bases between. The CDR3 DNA sequence: TGTGCCAGCAGCCTTGGACTAGGGGGAGATACGCAGTATTTT. This gives the protein CASSLGLGGDTQYF.

The chain uses TRBV9 and TRBJ2-3; 7 bases fit TRBD2. CDR1 is SGDLS and CDR2 is YYNGEE in the germline V gene. This CDR3 comprises 18 residues. V gave up 0 bases and J gave up 5 bases; unmatched junction bases: 15. The CDR3 sequence: CASSVAGLVALGRDTQYF. Written as DNA, the CDR3 is TGTGCCAGCAGCGTAGCAGGACTAGTGGCCTTGGGACGAGATACGCAGTATTTT.

V and J are TRBV7-8 and TRBJ1-1, with 7 bases identical to TRBD1. The CDR3 is 16 residues long. With 5 bases clipped from V and 3 bases from J, the junction kept 12 bases outside the gene matches. The germline V gene encodes CDR1 SGHVS and CDR2 FQNEAQ. The CDR3 loop reads CASSTGTAPTYTEAFF. CDR3 DNA sequence: TGTGCCAGCAGCACCGGGACAGCGCCTACTTACACTGAAGCTTTCTTT.

V usage is TRBV7-9 and J usage is TRBJ2-1, with 8 bases lining up with TRBD1. The V segment lost 8 bases and the J segment 8 bases; nucleotides outside the gene matches: 8. The CDR3 length is 13 residues. The germline CDR1 and CDR2 sequences are SEHNR and FQNEAQ (reference sequence). CDR3 protein: CASRLRGPDEQFF. The CDR3 nucleotides read TGTGCCAGCCGGCTCAGGGGGCCGGATGAGCAGTTCTTC.

V usage is TRBV9 and J usage is TRBJ2-2, with 7 bases matching TRBD2. CDR1 and CDR2 (germline): SGDLS, YYNGEE. V gave up 3 bases and J gave up 3 bases; unmatched junction bases: 11. The CDR3 is 17 amino acids. CDR3 protein: CASSASGRGDHTGELFF. CDR3 DNA sequence: TGTGCCAGCAGCGCCTCGGGACGGGGGGATCACACCGGGGAGCTGTTTTTT.

The CDR3 spells CASSVGSGPPYEQYF. CDR3 in DNA: TGTGCCAGCAGCGTAGGGTCCGGTCCGCCCTACGAGCAGTACTTC. The chain links TRBV11-1 to TRBJ2-7; D not resolved. The CDR3 is 15 residues long. V shed 5 bases and J shed 2 bases, with 16 bases lying between them. The germline V gene has CDR1 SGHAT and CDR2 FQDESV (reference sequence). Drawing the rest from reference TRBV11-1 and TRBJ2-7, the complete variable domain is EAEVAQSPRYKITEKSQAVAFWCDPISGHATLYWYRQILGQGPELLVQFQDESVVDDSQLPKDRFSAERLKGVDSTLKIQPAELGDSAMYLCASSVGSGPPYEQYFGPGTRLTVT.